A selection of T cell receptor beta chains follows, all from one sample in a study of OX40 agonist ivuxolimab in advanced cancers. Libraries were prepared by immunoSEQ multiplex PCR; TCRdb keeps only in-frame clonotypes and omits some of them. Of 70,000 to 90,000 clones detected, approximately 91% appear once; the ten largest clones hold over 10%. Sequences were derived from CD4+ or CD8+ T cells sorted from blood, sampled in a trial of the OX40 agonist ivuxolimab. These receptors all stem from an adult with an advanced solid tumor such as melanoma, head and neck, liver or kidney cancer. The CDR3 runs from the conserved cysteine through the conserved F or W. D genes are given only for firm matches. Some rows have no size entry. The others give once, few or many, or a class for an expanded clone.

v_gene: TRBV4-1
d_gene: TRBD1
j_gene: TRBJ1-2
len: 15
abundance: .
CDR3nt: TGCGCCAGCAGCCCCGACCGGACAGGGGTCTATGGCTACACCTTC
CDR3aa: CASSPDRTGVYGYTF

v_gene: TRBV5-1
d_gene: .
j_gene: TRBJ1-2
len: 18
abundance: .
CDR3nt: TGCGCCAGCAGCAACGGCAACGGAGTCGAAACCGTGATGAGGGGCTACACCTTC
CDR3aa: CASSNGNGVETVMRGYTF

v_gene: TRBV11-2
d_gene: .
j_gene: TRBJ2-2
len: 15
abundance: .
CDR3nt: TGTGCCAGCCAAGGGTGGACCTTTAGCGGCGGGGAGCTGTTTTTT
CDR3aa: CASQGWTFSGGELFF

v_gene: TRBV7-3
d_gene: TRBD2
j_gene: TRBJ2-7
len: 15
abundance: .
CDR3nt: TGTGCCAGCAGCGTTGGGACTAGCGGGAGCGAAGAGCAGTACTTC
CDR3aa: CASSVGTSGSEEQYF

v_gene: TRBV6-5
d_gene: .
j_gene: TRBJ2-7
len: 15
abundance: .
CDR3nt: TGTGCCAGCAGTTACTCGCTAGGGAGCTCCTACGAGCAGTACTTC
CDR3aa: CASSYSLGSSYEQYF

v_gene: TRBV5-1
d_gene: .
j_gene: TRBJ1-1
len: 18
abundance: .
CDR3nt: TGCGCCAGCCAGCTTATACCGGGGAGCTTGGGGGAAAACACTGAAGCTTTCTTT
CDR3aa: CASQLIPGSLGENTEAFF

v_gene: TRBV9
d_gene: TRBD2
j_gene: TRBJ2-3
len: 16
abundance: .
CDR3nt: TGTGCCAGCAGTGTAATAGGGCTAGCGGACCGAGATACGCAGTATTTT
CDR3aa: CASSVIGLADRDTQYF

v_gene: TRBV10-1
d_gene: .
j_gene: TRBJ2-5
len: 15
abundance: .
CDR3nt: TGCGCCAGCGCCCACCGACAGCCTCCGGCGGAGACCCAGTACTTC
CDR3aa: CASAHRQPPAETQYF

v_gene: TRBV4-2
d_gene: .
j_gene: TRBJ2-2
len: 13
abundance: .
CDR3nt: TGTGCCAGCAGCCGGACGAACACCGGGGAGCTGTTTTTT
CDR3aa: CASSRTNTGELFF

v_gene: TRBV11-2
d_gene: .
j_gene: TRBJ2-3
len: 14
abundance: .
CDR3nt: TGTGCCAGCAGCTTCGGCGGGTCCACAGATACGCAGTATTTT
CDR3aa: CASSFGGSTDTQYF

v_gene: TRBV6-6
d_gene: .
j_gene: TRBJ2-1
len: 15
abundance: .
CDR3nt: TGTGCCAGCAGTTACGGCCGGCTAGATAACCATGAGCAGTTCTTC
CDR3aa: CASSYGRLDNHEQFF

v_gene: TRBV7-9
d_gene: .
j_gene: TRBJ2-2
len: 15
abundance: .
CDR3nt: TGTGCCAGCAGCGACCGACTTTCCGGCACCGGGGAGCTGTTTTTT
CDR3aa: CASSDRLSGTGELFF

v_gene: TRBV6-5
d_gene: TRBD1
j_gene: TRBJ2-7
len: 12
abundance: .
CDR3nt: TGTGCCAGCACGGACAGGGGTTCCGAGCAGTACTTC
CDR3aa: CASTDRGSEQYF

v_gene: TRBV9
d_gene: .
j_gene: TRBJ1-3
len: 14
abundance: .
CDR3nt: TGTGCCAGCAGCCCGGGGGGGGCAGGAAACACCATATATTTT
CDR3aa: CASSPGGAGNTIYF

v_gene: TRBV5-4
d_gene: TRBD1
j_gene: TRBJ1-2
len: 13
abundance: .
CDR3nt: TGTGCCAGCAGCCTAGACAGGGGTTATGGCTACACCTTC
CDR3aa: CASSLDRGYGYTF

v_gene: TRBV15
d_gene: TRBD2
j_gene: TRBJ2-1
len: 19
abundance: once
CDR3nt: TGTGCCACCAGCAGAGATCCCCTCCTACTAGCGGGAGGGCCCGTTGAGCAGTTCTTC
CDR3aa: CATSRDPLLLAGGPVEQFF

v_gene: TRBV5-4
d_gene: .
j_gene: TRBJ2-7
len: 12
abundance: .
CDR3nt: TGTGCCAGCAGCTTGGCCTGGGACGAGCAGTACTTC
CDR3aa: CASSLAWDEQYF

v_gene: TRBV6-1
d_gene: TRBD1
j_gene: TRBJ1-1
len: 14
abundance: .
CDR3nt: TGTGCCAGCAGTAAAACAGGGGCCACAGGTGAAGCTTTCTTT
CDR3aa: CASSKTGATGEAFF

v_gene: TRBV27
d_gene: .
j_gene: TRBJ2-5
len: 13
abundance: .
CDR3nt: TGTGCCAGCAGTTTATGGCGGGGAGGGACCCAGTACTTC
CDR3aa: CASSLWRGGTQYF

v_gene: TRBV19
d_gene: .
j_gene: TRBJ2-1
len: 15
abundance: .
CDR3nt: TGTGCCAGTAGTATAGATCTTATAGAACCAGGTGAGCAGTTCTTC
CDR3aa: CASSIDLIEPGEQFF

v_gene: TRBV5-1
d_gene: .
j_gene: TRBJ1-2
len: 11
abundance: medium-sized
CDR3nt: TGCGCCAGCTCAGATCTTCTCGGGTACACCTTC
CDR3aa: CASSDLLGYTF

v_gene: TRBV4-1
d_gene: .
j_gene: TRBJ2-7
len: 15
abundance: .
CDR3nt: TGCGCCAGCAGCCAATCGGGACCGGCTTACTACGAGCAGTACTTC
CDR3aa: CASSQSGPAYYEQYF

v_gene: TRBV10-3
d_gene: TRBD2
j_gene: TRBJ2-1
len: 19
abundance: .
CDR3nt: TGTGCCATCAGTGGGGGGCGGGAGGGCCTGTACAGTTCCTACAATGAGCAGTTCTTC
CDR3aa: CAISGGREGLYSSYNEQFF

v_gene: TRBV7-2
d_gene: .
j_gene: TRBJ2-7
len: 16
abundance: few
CDR3nt: TGTGCCAGCAGCTTCCAAAGCGGGGGACAGAGATACGAGCAGTACTTC
CDR3aa: CASSFQSGGQRYEQYF

v_gene: TRBV7-9
d_gene: TRBD2
j_gene: TRBJ2-7
len: 15
abundance: .
CDR3nt: TGTGCCAGCAGCCCAGGGACTAGCCCAGCCTACGAGCAGTACTTC
CDR3aa: CASSPGTSPAYEQYF

v_gene: TRBV4-1
d_gene: .
j_gene: TRBJ2-7
len: 15
abundance: .
CDR3nt: TGCGCCAGCAGCCAAGATGAGGGACCCTCCTACGAGCAGTACTTC
CDR3aa: CASSQDEGPSYEQYF

v_gene: TRBV5-4
d_gene: .
j_gene: TRBJ2-6
len: 16
abundance: .
CDR3nt: TGTGCCAGCAGCCATATGGAGAGCTCTGGGGCCAACGTCCTGACTTTC
CDR3aa: CASSHMESSGANVLTF

v_gene: TRBV9
d_gene: .
j_gene: TRBJ1-2
len: 13
abundance: .
CDR3nt: TGTGCCAGCAGGGGACGCCGCAACTATGGCTACACCTTC
CDR3aa: CASRGRRNYGYTF

v_gene: TRBV6-5
d_gene: .
j_gene: TRBJ2-7
len: 15
abundance: .
CDR3nt: TGTGCCAGCAGTTACTCTCCGGGACTCACCTACGAGCAGTACTTC
CDR3aa: CASSYSPGLTYEQYF

v_gene: TRBV10-3
d_gene: .
j_gene: TRBJ2-7
len: 14
abundance: .
CDR3nt: TGTGCCATCAGTGAGTCTGGCAGGGACTACGAGCAGTACTTC
CDR3aa: CAISESGRDYEQYF

v_gene: TRBV6-5
d_gene: TRBD2
j_gene: TRBJ2-2
len: 16
abundance: .
CDR3nt: TGTGCCAGCAGTTACACGGGACTAGCGGGAGGGGGGGAGCTGTTTTTT
CDR3aa: CASSYTGLAGGGELFF

v_gene: TRBV9
d_gene: .
j_gene: TRBJ1-1
len: 12
abundance: .
CDR3nt: TGTGCCAGCAGCTCTGGGGGGACTGAAGCTTTCTTT
CDR3aa: CASSSGGTEAFF

v_gene: TRBV5-1
d_gene: .
j_gene: TRBJ2-7
len: 12
abundance: .
CDR3nt: TGCGCCAGCAGCTTGGAGGTGTCCGAGCAGTACTTC
CDR3aa: CASSLEVSEQYF

v_gene: TRBV7-6
d_gene: TRBD1
j_gene: TRBJ2-5
len: 14
abundance: .
CDR3nt: TGTGCCAGCAGCCGGACAGGGTTGGCGGAGACCCAGTACTTC
CDR3aa: CASSRTGLAETQYF

v_gene: TRBV28
d_gene: TRBD1
j_gene: TRBJ2-2
len: 14
abundance: .
CDR3nt: TGTGCCAGCAGGGACAGGGGGATGACCGGGGAGCTGTTTTTT
CDR3aa: CASRDRGMTGELFF

v_gene: TRBV6-1
d_gene: TRBD1
j_gene: TRBJ1-2
len: 16
abundance: .
CDR3nt: TGTGCCAGCAGTGATTTTGGGACAGGGAACTTCTATGGCTACACCTTC
CDR3aa: CASSDFGTGNFYGYTF

v_gene: TRBV27
d_gene: .
j_gene: TRBJ2-7
len: 13
abundance: .
CDR3nt: TGTGCCAGCAGTTCTCTAAGCTCCTACGAGCAGTACTTC
CDR3aa: CASSSLSSYEQYF

v_gene: TRBV6-1
d_gene: .
j_gene: TRBJ1-5
len: 14
abundance: .
CDR3nt: TGTGCCAGACTGGGCAGGTGGGGCAATCAGCCCCAGCATTTT
CDR3aa: CARLGRWGNQPQHF